This T cell receptor (beta chain) is from a study of beta chain features in type 1 diabetes. Findings and limits, study-wide: Moderate but significant shortening of TCRB CDR3s was recorded in all four CD4+ subsets from Type 1 diabetes patients.

The CDR3 is 15 residues long. V was cut by 5 bases and J by 0 bases, with 10 bases left in between. Germline V gives CDR1 LNHDA, CDR2 SQIVND (reference sequence). As regards this clone: Its matching antigen is unknown.

What was sequenced were expressed TCRB transcripts, since all of the isolated RNA had been reverse transcribed. Assay: immunoSEQ multiplex PCR; the TCRdb copy retains only in-frame clones and omits some. The sample shows a few hundred thousand clones, around 14% of them seen only once. The genes are TRBV19 and TRBJ2-2; D might be TRBD2 (5 bases). Sequencing used naive CD4+ T cells from blood. The source of this sequence is a man in his thirties or forties with type 1 diabetes. This CDR3 is CASSPRLTNTGELFF. The CDR3 nucleotides are TGTGCCAGTAGTCCAAGACTAACGAACACCGGGGAGCTGTTTTTT.